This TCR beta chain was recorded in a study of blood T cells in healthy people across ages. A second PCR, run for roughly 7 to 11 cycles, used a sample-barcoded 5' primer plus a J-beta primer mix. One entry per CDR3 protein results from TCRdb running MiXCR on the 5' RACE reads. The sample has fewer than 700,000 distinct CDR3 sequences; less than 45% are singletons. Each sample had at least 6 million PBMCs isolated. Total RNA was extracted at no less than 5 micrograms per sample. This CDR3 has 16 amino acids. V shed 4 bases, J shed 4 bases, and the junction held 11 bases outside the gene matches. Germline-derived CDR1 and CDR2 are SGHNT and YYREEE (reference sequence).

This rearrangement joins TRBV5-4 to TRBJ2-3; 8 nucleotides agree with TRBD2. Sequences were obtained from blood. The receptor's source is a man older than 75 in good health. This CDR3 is CASSPAGGRRSDTQYF. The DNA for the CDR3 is TGTGCCAGCAGCCCCGCTGGCGGGAGGAGGTCAGATACGCAGTATTTT.